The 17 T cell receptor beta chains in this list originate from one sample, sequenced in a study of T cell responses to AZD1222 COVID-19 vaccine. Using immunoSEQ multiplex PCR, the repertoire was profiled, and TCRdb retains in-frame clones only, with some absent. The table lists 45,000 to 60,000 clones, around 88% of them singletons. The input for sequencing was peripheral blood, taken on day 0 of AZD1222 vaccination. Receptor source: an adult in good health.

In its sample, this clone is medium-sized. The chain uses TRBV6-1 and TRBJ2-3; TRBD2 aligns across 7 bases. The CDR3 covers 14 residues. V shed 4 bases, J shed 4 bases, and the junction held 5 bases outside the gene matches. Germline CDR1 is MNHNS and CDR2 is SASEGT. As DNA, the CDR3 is TGTGCCAGCAGTGGAGCGGGATCCGCAGATACGCAGTATTTT. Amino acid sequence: CASSGAGSADTQYF.

CDR3 loop: CASSRDRGLVDTQYF. CDR3 sequence (DNA): TGTGCCAGCAGTCGGGACAGGGGGCTTGTAGATACGCAGTATTTT. This chain connects TRBV2 to TRBJ2-3; 12 bases agree with TRBD1. Losses at the gene ends were 5 bases for V and 5 bases for J; bases not matched to a gene: 5. Germline V CDR1 and CDR2: SNHLY, FYNNEI. The CDR3 sequence is 15 residues long. The full variable domain, completed using reference TRBV2 and TRBJ2-3, is EPEVTQTPSHQVTQMGQEVILRCVPISNHLYFYWYRQILGQKVEFLVSFYNNEISEKSEIFDDQFSVERPDGSNFTLKIRSTKLEDSAMYFCASSRDRGLVDTQYFGPGTRLTVL.

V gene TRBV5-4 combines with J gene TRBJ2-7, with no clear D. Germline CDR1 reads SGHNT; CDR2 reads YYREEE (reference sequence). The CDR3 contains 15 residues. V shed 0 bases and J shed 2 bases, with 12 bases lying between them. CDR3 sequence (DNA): TGTGCCAGCAGCTTGGGGCAGAACGCAGCCTACGAGCAGTACTTC. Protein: CASSLGQNAAYEQYF.

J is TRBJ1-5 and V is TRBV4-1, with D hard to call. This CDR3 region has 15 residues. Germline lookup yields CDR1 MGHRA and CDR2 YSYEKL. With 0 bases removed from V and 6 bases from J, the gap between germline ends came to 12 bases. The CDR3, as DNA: TGCGCCAGCAGCCAAGATCAATCCGAGATTCAGCCCCAGCATTTT. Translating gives CASSQDQSEIQPQHF.

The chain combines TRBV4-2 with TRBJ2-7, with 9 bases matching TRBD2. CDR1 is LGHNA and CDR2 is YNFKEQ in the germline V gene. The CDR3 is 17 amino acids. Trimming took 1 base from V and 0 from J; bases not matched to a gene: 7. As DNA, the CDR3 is TGTGCCAGCAGCCAAGCACTTCTAGCGGGGAGCTCCTACGAGCAGTACTTC. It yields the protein CASSQALLAGSSYEQYF.

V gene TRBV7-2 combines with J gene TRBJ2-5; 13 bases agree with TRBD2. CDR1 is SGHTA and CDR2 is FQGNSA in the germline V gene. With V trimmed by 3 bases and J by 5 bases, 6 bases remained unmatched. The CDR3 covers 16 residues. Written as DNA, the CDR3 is TGTGCCAGCAGCTTTCAACTAGCGGGAGGGGCTGAGACCCAGTACTTC. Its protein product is CASSFQLAGGAETQYF. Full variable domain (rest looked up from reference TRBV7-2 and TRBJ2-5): GAGVSQSPSNKVTEKGKDVELRCDPISGHTALYWYRQSLGQGLEFLIYFQGNSAPDKSGLPSDRFSAERTGGSVSTLTIQRTQQEDSAVYLCASSFQLAGGAETQYFGPGTRLLVL.

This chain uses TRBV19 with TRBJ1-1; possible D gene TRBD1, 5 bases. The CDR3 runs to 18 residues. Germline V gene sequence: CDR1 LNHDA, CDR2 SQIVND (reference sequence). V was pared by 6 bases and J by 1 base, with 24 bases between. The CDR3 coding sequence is TGTGCCAGTAGGATGAAACAGGCTTACTCCCTTCCGAACACTGAAGCTTTCTTT. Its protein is CASRMKQAYSLPNTEAFF.

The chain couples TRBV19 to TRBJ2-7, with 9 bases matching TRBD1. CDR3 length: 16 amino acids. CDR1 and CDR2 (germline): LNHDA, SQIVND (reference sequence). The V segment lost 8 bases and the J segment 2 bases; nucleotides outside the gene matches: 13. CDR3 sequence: CASSGTGTGTTYEQYF. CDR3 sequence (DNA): TGTGCCAGTTCGGGCACCGGGACAGGGACGACCTACGAGCAGTACTTC.

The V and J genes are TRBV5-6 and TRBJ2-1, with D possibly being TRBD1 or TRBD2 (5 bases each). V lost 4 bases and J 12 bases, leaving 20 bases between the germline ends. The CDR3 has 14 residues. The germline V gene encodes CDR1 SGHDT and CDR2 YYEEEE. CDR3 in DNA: TGTGCCAGCAGCGTAACCGGGACCCCCCTTGTGCAGTTCTTC. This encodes CASSVTGTPLVQFF.

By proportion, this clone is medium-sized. CDR3 region: CASSLPVYEQYF. CDR3 coding DNA: TGTGCCAGCAGTTTGCCCGTCTACGAGCAGTACTTC. The rearrangement uses TRBV28 and TRBJ2-7; D gene uncertain. This CDR3 comprises 12 residues. V was clipped by 3 bases and J by 3 bases, with 6 bases between them. CDR1 and CDR2 from the germline V gene are MDHEN and SYDVKM.

The CDR3 bases are TGTGCCAGCAGCGTAGGTCTAGCGGGAGGCACCTACGAGCAGTACTTC. The encoded protein is CASSVGLAGGTYEQYF. J is TRBJ2-7 and V is TRBV9; 11 bases fit TRBD2. In germline, CDR1 is SGDLS, CDR2 YYNGEE. The CDR3 is 16 residues long. Trimming removed 0 bases from V and 2 bases from J; junction bases left unmatched: 4.

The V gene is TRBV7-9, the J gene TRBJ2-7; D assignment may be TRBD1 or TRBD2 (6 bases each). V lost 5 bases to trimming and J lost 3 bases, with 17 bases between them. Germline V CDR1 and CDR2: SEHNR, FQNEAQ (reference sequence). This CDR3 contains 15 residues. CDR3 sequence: CASSPRGGIYYEQYF. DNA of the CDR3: TGTGCCAGCAGCCCCCGAGGGGGGATTTACTACGAGCAGTACTTC.

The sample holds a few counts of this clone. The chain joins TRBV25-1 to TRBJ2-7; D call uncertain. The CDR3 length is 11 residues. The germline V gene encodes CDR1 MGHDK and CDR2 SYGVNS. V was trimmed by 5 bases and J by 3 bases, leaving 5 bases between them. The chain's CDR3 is CASSLGYEQYF. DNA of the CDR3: TGTGCCAGCAGTCTAGGCTACGAGCAGTACTTC.

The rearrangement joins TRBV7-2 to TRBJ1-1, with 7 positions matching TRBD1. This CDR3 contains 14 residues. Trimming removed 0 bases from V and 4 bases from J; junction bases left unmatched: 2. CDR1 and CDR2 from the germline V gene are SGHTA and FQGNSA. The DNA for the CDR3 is TGTGCCAGCAGCTTAGCCAGGGGGACCACTGAAGCTTTCTTT. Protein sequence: CASSLARGTTEAFF.

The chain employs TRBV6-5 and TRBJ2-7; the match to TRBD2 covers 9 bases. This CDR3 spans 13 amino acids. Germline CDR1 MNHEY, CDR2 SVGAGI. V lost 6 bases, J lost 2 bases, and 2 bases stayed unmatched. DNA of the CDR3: TGTGCCAGCAGGGCGGGAGGGGCCTACGAGCAGTACTTC. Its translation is CASRAGGAYEQYF.

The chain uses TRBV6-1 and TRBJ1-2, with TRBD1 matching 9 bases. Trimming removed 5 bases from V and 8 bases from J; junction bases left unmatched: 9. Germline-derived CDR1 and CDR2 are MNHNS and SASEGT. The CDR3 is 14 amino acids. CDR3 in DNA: TGTGCCAGCAGTTATGGGACAGGGAATGGCGGCTACACCTTC. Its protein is CASSYGTGNGGYTF.

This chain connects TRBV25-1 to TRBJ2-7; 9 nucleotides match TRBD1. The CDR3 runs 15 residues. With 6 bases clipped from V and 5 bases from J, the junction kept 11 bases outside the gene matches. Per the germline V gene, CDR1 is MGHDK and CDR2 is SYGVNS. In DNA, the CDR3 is TGTGCCAGCAGGGCCACAGGGGGCAGTCACCACGAGCAGTACTTC. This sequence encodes CASRATGGSHHEQYF.